This TCR beta chain was identified in a study of T cells expressing NK-cell markers. Germline assignment: CDR1 ENHRY and CDR2 SYGVKD. This CDR3 has 13 residues. TCRdb reworked the 5' RACE reads into one entry per CDR3 protein, no DNA. Its clone listing holds hundreds of thousands of distinct CDR3 sequences. Specimen: blood T cells: a sorted CD56 or NKG2C T cell subset, CD4+ or CD8+ T cells, or bulk PBMC T cells (not recorded which). The TCR sequence derives from a man aged 18 to 70 in good health. The J gene is TRBJ1-6, the V gene TRBV10-3. Here the CDR3 reads CAIRDSNNSPLHF.